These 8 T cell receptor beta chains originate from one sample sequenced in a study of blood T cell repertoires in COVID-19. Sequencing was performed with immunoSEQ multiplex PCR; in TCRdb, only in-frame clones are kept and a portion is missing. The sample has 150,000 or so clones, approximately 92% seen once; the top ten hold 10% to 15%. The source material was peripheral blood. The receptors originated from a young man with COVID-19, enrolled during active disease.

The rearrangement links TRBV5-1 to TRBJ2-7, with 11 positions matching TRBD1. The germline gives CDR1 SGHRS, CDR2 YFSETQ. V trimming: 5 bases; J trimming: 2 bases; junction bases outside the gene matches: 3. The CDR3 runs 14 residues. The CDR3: CASRGTGGTYEQYF. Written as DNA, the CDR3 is TGCGCCAGCAGAGGGACAGGGGGTACCTACGAGCAGTACTTC.

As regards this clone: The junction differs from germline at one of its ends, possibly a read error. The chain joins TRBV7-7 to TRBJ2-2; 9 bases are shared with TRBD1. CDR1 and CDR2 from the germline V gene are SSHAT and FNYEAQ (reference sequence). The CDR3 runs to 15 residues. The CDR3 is CASSPGTGRAGELFF. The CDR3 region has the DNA TGTGCTAGCAGTCCTGGGACAGGGCGAGCCGGGGAGCTGTTTTTT.

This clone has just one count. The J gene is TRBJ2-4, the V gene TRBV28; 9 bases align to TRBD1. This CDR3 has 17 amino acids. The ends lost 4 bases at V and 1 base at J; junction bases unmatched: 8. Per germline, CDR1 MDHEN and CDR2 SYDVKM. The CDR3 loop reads CASSSSGTGLAKNIQYF. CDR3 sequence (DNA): TGTGCCAGCAGTTCCTCGGGGACAGGGTTGGCCAAAAACATTCAGTACTTC. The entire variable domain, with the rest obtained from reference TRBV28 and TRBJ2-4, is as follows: DVKVTQSSRYLVKRTGEKVFLECVQDMDHENMFWYRQDPGLGLRLIYFSYDVKMKEKGDIPEGYSVSREKKERFSLILESASTNQTSMYLCASSSSGTGLAKNIQYFGAGTRLSVL.

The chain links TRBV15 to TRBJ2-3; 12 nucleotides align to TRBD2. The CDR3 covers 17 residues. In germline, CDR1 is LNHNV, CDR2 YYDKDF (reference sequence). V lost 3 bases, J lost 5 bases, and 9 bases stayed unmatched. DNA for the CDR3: TGTGCCACCAGCAGCGGGACTAGCGGGTCCTTCGTAGATACGCAGTATTTT. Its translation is CATSSGTSGSFVDTQYF. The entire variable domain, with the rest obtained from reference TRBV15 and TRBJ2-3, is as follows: DAMVIQNPRYQVTQFGKPVTLSCSQTLNHNVMYWYQQKSSQAPKLLFHYYDKDFNNEADTPDNFQSRRPNTSFCFLDIRSPGLGDTAMYLCATSSGTSGSFVDTQYFGPGTRLTVL.

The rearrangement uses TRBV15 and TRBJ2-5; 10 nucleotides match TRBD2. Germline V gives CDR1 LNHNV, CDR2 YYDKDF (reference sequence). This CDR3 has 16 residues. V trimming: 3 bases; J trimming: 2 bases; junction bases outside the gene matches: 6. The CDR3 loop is CATSSPLSGGQETQYF. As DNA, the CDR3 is TGTGCCACCAGCAGCCCCCTTAGCGGGGGGCAAGAGACCCAGTACTTC.

The CDR3 DNA sequence: TGTGCCAGCGACTTCGACAATGAGCAGTTCTTC. Residues: CASDFDNEQFF. V and J are TRBV28 and TRBJ2-1; D is undetermined. The germline V and J ends were trimmed by 8 bases and 5 bases, with 7 bases remaining between them. Germline V gene lookup returns CDR1 MDHEN and CDR2 SYDVKM. The CDR3 length is 11 residues.

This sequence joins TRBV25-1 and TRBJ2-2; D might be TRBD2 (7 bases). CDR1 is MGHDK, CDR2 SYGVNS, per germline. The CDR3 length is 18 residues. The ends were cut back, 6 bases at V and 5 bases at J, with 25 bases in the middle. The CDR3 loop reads CASRGATVAGARTGELFF. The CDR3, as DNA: TGTGCCAGCAGGGGAGCTACTGTGGCGGGGGCGCGGACCGGGGAGCTGTTTTTT.

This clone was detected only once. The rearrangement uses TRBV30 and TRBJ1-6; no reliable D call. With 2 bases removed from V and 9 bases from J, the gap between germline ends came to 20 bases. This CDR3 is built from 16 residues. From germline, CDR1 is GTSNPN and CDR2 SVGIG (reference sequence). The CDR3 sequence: CAWSKYDGEIGSPLHF. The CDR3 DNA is TGTGCCTGGAGTAAATATGACGGGGAGATTGGTTCACCCCTCCACTTT.